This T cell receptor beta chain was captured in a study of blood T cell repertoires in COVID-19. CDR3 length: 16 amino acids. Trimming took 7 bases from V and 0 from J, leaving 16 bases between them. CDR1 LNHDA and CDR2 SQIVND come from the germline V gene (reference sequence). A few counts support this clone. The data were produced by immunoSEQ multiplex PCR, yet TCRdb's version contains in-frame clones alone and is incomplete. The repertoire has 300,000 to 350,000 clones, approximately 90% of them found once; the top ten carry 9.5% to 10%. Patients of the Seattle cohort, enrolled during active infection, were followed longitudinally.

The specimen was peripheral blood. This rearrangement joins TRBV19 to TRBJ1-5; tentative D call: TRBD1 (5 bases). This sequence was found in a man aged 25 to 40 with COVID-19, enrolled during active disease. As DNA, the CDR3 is TGTGCCAGTAACTTTGACAGAGAGGATAGCAATCAGCCCCAGCATTTT. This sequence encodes CASNFDREDSNQPQHF. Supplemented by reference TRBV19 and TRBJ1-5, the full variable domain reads DGGITQSPKYLFRKEGQNVTLSCEQNLNHDAMYWYRQDPGQGLRLIYYSQIVNDFQKGDIAEGYSVSREKKESFPLTVTSAQKNPTAFYLCASNFDREDSNQPQHFGDGTRLSIL.